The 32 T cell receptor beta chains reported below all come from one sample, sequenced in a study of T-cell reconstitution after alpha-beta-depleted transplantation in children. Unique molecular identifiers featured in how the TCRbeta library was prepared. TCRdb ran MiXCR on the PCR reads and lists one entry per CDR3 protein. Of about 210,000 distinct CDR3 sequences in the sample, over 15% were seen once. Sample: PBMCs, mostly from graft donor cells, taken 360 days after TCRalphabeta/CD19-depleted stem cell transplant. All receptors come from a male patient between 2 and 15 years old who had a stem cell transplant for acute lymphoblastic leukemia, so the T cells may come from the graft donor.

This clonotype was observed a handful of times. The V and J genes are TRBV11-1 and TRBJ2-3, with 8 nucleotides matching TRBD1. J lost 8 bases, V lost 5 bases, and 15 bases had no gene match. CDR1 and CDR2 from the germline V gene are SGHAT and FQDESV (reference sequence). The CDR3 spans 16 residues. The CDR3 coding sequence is TGTGCCAGCAGCCCTTCCGGGACAGGTTATATGGGTACGCAGTATTTT. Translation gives CASSPSGTGYMGTQYF.

The CDR3 here is CASSIEIMNTEAFF. The CDR3 DNA reads TGTGCCAGTAGTATTGAGATCATGAACACTGAAGCTTTCTTT. The chain combines TRBV19 with TRBJ1-1, with D unresolved. The CDR3 is made up of 14 amino acids. Germline loops: CDR1 LNHDA, CDR2 SQIVND (reference sequence). Trimming shortened V by 3 bases and J by 0 bases, and 8 bases separated the two germline ends.

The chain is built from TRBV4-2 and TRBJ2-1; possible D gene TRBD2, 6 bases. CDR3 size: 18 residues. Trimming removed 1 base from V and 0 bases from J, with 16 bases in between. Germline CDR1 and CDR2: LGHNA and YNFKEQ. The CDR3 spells CASSQGLSGLSSYNEQFF. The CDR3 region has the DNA TGTGCCAGCAGCCAAGGCCTGTCGGGACTGAGCTCCTACAATGAGCAGTTCTTC.

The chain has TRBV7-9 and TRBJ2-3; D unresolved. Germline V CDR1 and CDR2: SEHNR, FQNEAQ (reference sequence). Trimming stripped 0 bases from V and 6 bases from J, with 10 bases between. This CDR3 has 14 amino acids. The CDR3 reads CASSLASRVDTQYF. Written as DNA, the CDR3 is TGTGCCAGCAGCTTAGCGTCTCGGGTGGATACGCAGTATTTT.

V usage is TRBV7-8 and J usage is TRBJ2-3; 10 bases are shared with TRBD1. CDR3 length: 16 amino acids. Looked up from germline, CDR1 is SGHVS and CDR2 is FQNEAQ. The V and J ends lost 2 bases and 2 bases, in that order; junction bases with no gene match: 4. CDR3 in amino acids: CASSLRDRGNTDTQYF. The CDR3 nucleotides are TGTGCCAGCAGCTTACGGGACAGGGGAAACACAGATACGCAGTATTTT.

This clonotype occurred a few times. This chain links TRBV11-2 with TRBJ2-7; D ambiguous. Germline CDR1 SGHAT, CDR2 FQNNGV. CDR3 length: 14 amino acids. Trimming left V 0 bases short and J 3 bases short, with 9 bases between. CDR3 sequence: CASSLELPNYEQYF. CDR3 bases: TGTGCCAGCAGCTTAGAACTTCCCAACTACGAGCAGTACTTC.

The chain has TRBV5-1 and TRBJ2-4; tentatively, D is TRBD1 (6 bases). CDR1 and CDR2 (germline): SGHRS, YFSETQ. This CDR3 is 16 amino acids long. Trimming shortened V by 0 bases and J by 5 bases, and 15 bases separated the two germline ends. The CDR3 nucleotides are TGCGCCAGCAGCTTGGGAGGGCTTTACAGGGAAAACATTCAGTACTTC. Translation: CASSLGGLYRENIQYF.

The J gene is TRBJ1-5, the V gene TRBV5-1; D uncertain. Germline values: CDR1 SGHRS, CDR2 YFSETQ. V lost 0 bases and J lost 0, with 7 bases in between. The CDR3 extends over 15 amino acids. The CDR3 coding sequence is TGCGCCAGCAGCTTGGAACCTTTTAGCAATCAGCCCCAGCATTTT. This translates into CASSLEPFSNQPQHF.

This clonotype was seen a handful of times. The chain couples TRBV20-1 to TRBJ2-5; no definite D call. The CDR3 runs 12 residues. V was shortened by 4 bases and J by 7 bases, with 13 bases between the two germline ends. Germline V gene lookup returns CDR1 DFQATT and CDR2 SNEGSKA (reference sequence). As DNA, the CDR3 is TGCAGTGCTATGTATGTTCGTGGGACCCAGTACTTC. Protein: CSAMYVRGTQYF.

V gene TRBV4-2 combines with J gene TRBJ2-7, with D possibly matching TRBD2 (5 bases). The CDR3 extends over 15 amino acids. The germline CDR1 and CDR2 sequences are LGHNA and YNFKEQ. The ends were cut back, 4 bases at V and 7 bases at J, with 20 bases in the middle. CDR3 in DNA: TGTGCCAGCAGCCGAGGTGCGGGCCCCCTCTCGGAGCAGTACTTC. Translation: CASSRGAGPLSEQYF.

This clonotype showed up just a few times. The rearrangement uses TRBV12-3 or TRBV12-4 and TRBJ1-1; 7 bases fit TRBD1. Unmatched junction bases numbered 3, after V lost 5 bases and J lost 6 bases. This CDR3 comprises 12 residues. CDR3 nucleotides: TGTGCCAGCAGTCGACAGGGCCCTGAAGCTTTCTTT. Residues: CASSRQGPEAFF.

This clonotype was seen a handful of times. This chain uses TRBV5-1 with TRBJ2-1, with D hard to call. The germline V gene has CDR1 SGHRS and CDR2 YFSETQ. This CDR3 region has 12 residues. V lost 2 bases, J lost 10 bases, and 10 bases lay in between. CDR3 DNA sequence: TGCGCCAGCAGCTTTAGGATCAGCGAGCAGTTCTTC. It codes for CASSFRISEQFF. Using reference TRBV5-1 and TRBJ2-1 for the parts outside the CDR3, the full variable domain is KAGVTQTPRYLIKTRGQQVTLSCSPISGHRSVSWYQQTPGQGLQFLFEYFSETQRNKGNFPGRFSGRQFSNSRSEMNVSTLELGDSALYLCASSFRISEQFFGPGTRLTVL.

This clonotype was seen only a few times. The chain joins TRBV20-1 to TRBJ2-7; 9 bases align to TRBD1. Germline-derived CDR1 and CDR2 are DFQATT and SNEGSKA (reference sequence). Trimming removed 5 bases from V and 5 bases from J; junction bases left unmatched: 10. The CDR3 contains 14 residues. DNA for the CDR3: TGCAGTGCTGATTCCGGGACAGGGTCCCACGAGCAGTACTTC. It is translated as CSADSGTGSHEQYF.

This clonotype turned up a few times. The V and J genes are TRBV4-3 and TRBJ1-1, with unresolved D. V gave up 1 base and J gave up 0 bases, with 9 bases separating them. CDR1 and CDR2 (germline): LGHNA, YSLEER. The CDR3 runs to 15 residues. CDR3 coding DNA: TGCGCCAGCAGCCAAGTACGGATCATGAACACTGAAGCTTTCTTT. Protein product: CASSQVRIMNTEAFF.

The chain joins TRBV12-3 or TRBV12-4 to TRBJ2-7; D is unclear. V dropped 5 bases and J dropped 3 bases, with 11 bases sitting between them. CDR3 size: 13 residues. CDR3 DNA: TGTGCCAGCAGTCCCCGGACCGACTACGAGCAGTACTTC. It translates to CASSPRTDYEQYF.

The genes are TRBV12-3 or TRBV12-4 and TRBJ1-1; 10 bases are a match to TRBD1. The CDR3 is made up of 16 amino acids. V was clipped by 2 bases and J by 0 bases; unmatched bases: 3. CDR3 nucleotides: TGTGCCAGCAGTTTATGGGACAGGGGCCTGAACACTGAAGCTTTCTTT. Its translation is CASSLWDRGLNTEAFF.

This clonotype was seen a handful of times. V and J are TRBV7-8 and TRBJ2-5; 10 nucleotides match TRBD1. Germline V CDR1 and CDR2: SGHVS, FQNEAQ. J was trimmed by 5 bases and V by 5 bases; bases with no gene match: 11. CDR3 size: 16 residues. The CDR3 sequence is CASSRRQGAPRETQYF. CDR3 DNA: TGTGCCAGCAGCCGTCGACAGGGGGCGCCGAGGGAGACCCAGTACTTC.

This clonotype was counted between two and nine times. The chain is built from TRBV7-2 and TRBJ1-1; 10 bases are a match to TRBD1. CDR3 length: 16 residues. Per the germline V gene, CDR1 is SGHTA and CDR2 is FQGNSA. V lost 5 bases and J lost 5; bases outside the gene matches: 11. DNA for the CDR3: TGTGCCAGCAGCCCACGGACAGGGGGTTTACTGACTGAAGCTTTCTTT. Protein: CASSPRTGGLLTEAFF.

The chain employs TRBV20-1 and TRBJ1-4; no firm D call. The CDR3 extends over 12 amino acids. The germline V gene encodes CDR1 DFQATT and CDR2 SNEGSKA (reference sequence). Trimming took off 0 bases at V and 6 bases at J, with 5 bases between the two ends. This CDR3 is CSAREWDEKLFF. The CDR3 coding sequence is TGCAGTGCTAGAGAGTGGGATGAAAAACTGTTTTTT.

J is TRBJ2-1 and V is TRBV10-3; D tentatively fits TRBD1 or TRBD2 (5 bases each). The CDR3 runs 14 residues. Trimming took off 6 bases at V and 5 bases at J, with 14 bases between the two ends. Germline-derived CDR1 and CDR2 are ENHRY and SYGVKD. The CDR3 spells CAIRNRDGDNEQFF. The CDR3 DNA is TGTGCCATCAGGAACCGGGACGGAGACAATGAGCAGTTCTTC.

The CDR3 DNA reads TGTGCCAGCAGTGGCCCGCGGGCGGAAGATGGCTACACCTTC. It is translated as CASSGPRAEDGYTF. The genes are TRBV7-2 and TRBJ1-2, with no clear D. Germline V gene sequence: CDR1 SGHTA, CDR2 FQGNSA. This CDR3 has 14 residues. The V end was cut by 6 bases, the J end by 6 bases, with 17 bases between. The whole variable domain, filled in from reference TRBV7-2 and TRBJ1-2, reads GAGVSQSPSNKVTEKGKDVELRCDPISGHTALYWYRQSLGQGLEFLIYFQGNSAPDKSGLPSDRFSAERTGGSVSTLTIQRTQQEDSAVYLCASSGPRAEDGYTFGSGTRLTVV.

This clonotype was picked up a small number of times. CDR3 nucleotides: TGCAGTGCTAGAGAGGACGGCGCGGGCTACACCTTC. Translated, it gives CSAREDGAGYTF. The chain is built from TRBV20-1 and TRBJ1-2; the D is unclear. Trimming took off 0 bases at V and 8 bases at J, with 10 bases between the two ends. The CDR3 length is 12 residues. Germline V lookup: CDR1 DFQATT, CDR2 SNEGSKA (reference sequence).

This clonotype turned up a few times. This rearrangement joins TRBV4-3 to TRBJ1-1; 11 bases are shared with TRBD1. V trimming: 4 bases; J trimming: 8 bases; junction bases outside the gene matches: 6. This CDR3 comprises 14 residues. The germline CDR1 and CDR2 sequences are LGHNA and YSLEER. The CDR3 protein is CASSRGQGVGEAFF. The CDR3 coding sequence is TGCGCCAGCAGCCGGGGACAGGGGGTAGGGGAAGCTTTCTTT.

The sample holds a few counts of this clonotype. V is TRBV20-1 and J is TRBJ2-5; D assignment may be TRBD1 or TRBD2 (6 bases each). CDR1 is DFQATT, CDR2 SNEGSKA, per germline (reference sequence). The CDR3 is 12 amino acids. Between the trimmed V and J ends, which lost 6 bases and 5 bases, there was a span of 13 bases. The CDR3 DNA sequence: TGCAGTGCAGGAGGGGGTCCCGAGACCCAGTACTTC. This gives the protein CSAGGGPETQYF.

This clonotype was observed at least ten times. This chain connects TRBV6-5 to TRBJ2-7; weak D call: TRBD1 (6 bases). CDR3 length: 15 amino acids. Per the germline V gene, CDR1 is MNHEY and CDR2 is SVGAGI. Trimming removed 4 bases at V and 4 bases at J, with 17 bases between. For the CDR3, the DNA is TGTGCCAGCAGTTGGAACTTGGGGGCGTCGTACGAGCAGTACTTC. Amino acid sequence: CASSWNLGASYEQYF.

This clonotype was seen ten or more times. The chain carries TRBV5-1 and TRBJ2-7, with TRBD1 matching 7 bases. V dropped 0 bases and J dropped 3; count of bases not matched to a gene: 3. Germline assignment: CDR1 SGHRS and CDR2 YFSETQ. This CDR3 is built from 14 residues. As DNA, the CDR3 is TGCGCCAGCAGCTTGGAACAGGGGAGCTACGAGCAGTACTTC. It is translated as CASSLEQGSYEQYF. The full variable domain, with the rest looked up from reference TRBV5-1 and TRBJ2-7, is KAGVTQTPRYLIKTRGQQVTLSCSPISGHRSVSWYQQTPGQGLQFLFEYFSETQRNKGNFPGRFSGRQFSNSRSEMNVSTLELGDSALYLCASSLEQGSYEQYFGPGTRLTVT.

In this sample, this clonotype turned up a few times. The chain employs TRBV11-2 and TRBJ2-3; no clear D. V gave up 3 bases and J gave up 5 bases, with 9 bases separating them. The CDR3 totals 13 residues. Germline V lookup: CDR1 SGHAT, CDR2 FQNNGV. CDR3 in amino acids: CASSLGLLDTQYF. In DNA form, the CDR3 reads TGTGCCAGCAGCTTGGGGTTACTAGATACGCAGTATTTT.

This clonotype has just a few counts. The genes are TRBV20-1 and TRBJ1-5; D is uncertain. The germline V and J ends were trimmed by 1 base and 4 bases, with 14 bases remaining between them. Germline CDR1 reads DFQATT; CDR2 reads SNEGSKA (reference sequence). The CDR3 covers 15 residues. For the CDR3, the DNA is TGCAGTGCTAGAGTGGGCTACTCGGATAATCAGCCCCAGCATTTT. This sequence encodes CSARVGYSDNQPQHF.

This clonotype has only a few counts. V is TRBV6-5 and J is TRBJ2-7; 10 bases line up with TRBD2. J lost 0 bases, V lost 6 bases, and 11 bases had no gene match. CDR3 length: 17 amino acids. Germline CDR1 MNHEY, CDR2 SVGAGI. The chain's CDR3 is CASRSLGERGGSYEQYF. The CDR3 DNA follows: TGTGCCAGCAGATCCCTTGGAGAGCGGGGGGGCTCCTACGAGCAGTACTTC.

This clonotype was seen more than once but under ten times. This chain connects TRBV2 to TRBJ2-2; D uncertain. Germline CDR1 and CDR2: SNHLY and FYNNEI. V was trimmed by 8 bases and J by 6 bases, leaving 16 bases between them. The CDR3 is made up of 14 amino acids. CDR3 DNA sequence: TGTGCCAGCGGGCCGATGAACAAACCCGGGGAGCTGTTTTTT. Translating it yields CASGPMNKPGELFF.

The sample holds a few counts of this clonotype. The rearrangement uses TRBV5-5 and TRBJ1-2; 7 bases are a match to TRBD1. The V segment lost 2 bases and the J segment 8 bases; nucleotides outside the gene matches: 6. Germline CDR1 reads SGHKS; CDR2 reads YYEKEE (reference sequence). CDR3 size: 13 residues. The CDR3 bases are TGTGCCAGCAGCTTAGACAGGGCCAGAGGCTACACCTTC. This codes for CASSLDRARGYTF.

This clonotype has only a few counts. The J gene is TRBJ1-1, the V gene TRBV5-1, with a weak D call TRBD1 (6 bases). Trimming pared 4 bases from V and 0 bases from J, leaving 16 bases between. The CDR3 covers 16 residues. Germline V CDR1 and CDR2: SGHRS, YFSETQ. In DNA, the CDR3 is TGCGCCAGCAGCCTACTACTTCAGGGGATGAACACTGAAGCTTTCTTT. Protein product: CASSLLLQGMNTEAFF.